This TCR beta chain was sequenced in a study of T cells in Graves' hyperthyroidism and ophthalmopathy. RNA transcripts provided the source from which TCR beta CDR3 regions were amplified. The HTBI primer set was used in a first-round RT-PCR of the TCR CDR3. One entry per CDR3 protein, called by TCRdb with MiXCR from the multiplex PCR reads. The table lists 300,000 to 400,000 distinct CDR3 sequences, approximately 15% of them singletons. The CDR3 length is 14 residues. Trimming took off 4 bases at V and 8 bases at J, with 15 bases between the two ends. Per the germline V gene, CDR1 is MNHEY and CDR2 is SMNVEV (reference sequence). Diagnoses rested on clinical symptoms, serum thyroxine and TRAb, thyroid ultrasound and orbital computed tomography.

This chain connects TRBV27 to TRBJ2-4; D possibly corresponds to TRBD2 (7 bases). The sample consisted of blood. This sequence originates from a woman aged 30 to 39 with Graves' hyperthyroidism. The CDR3 sequence: CASSWEGGGYIQYF. As DNA, the CDR3 is TGTGCCAGCAGTTGGGAAGGGGGGGGTTACATTCAGTACTTC.